This TCR beta chain was captured by sequencing in a study of blood T cells in healthy people across ages. The CDR3 sequence is 14 residues long. Germline-derived CDR1 and CDR2 are SGHRS and YFSETQ. The V end was cut by 0 bases, the J end by 4 bases, with 11 bases between. Findings and limits, study-wide: Roughly linear declines in TCR beta diversity per million T cells occurred with age.

Sample-barcoded 5' priming and a J-beta primer mix drove a second PCR of about 6 to 11 cycles. TCRdb independently ran MiXCR on the 5' RACE reads; one entry per CDR3 protein. The sample carries hundreds of thousands of distinct CDR3 sequences, 40% to 45% recorded once. There are a few counts of this clonotype. Its specificity is unknown. Ranging in age from roughly 6 to 95, the donors were healthy Caucasian individuals from Russia. Peripheral blood, about 9.8 milliliters per donor, was collected. The total RNA that was extracted per sample amounted to at least 5 micrograms. This sequence originates from an elderly man in good health. The chain employs TRBV5-1 and TRBJ2-7; no reliable D call. The sample comprised blood. The chain's CDR3 is CASSLAGSDYEQYF. CDR3 coding DNA: TGCGCCAGCAGCTTGGCCGGGTCAGATTACGAGCAGTACTTC.